Presented here are 7 T cell receptor beta chains from one specimen sequenced in a study of blood T cell repertoires in COVID-19. Some clones are missing from TCRdb's copy, which holds only in-frame ones; the method was immunoSEQ multiplex PCR. Among around 100,000 clones listed, about 90% were seen once. The sequenced sample was peripheral blood. The receptors were sampled from a man aged 25 to 40 in a cohort sampled during active COVID-19.

The chain couples TRBV7-9 to TRBJ2-5; perhaps TRBD2 as D (5 bases). V was pared by 6 bases and J by 7 bases, with 15 bases between. CDR3 length: 13 amino acids. Germline-derived CDR1 and CDR2 are SEHNR and FQNEAQ (reference sequence). CDR3 in amino acids: CASRLGELGTQYF. In DNA form, the CDR3 reads TGTGCCAGCAGGTTGGGCGAACTAGGGACCCAGTACTTC.

The genes are TRBV12-5 and TRBJ1-1; D remains unclear. Trimming removed 8 bases from V and 0 bases from J, with 22 bases in between. CDR1 and CDR2 from the germline V gene are LGHNT and FRNRAP. This CDR3 is built from 17 residues. The chain's CDR3 is CASRCRGGIGMNTEAFF. CDR3 coding DNA: TGTGCTAGTCGATGTCGCGGAGGAATCGGGATGAACACTGAAGCTTTCTTT.

The V gene is TRBV7-9, the J gene TRBJ2-3; 13 positions agree with TRBD2. CDR1 SEHNR and CDR2 FQNEAQ come from the germline V gene (reference sequence). The J segment lost 4 bases and the V segment lost 4 bases, leaving 5 bases of the junction unmatched. This CDR3 comprises 16 residues. DNA for the CDR3: TGTGCCAGCAGCTCCGGACTAGCGGGGGTGGCAGATACGCAGTATTTT. This sequence encodes CASSSGLAGVADTQYF. The full variable domain, completed using reference TRBV7-9 and TRBJ2-3, is DTGVSQNPRHKITKRGQNVTFRCDPISEHNRLYWYRQTLGQGPEFLTYFQNEAQLEKSRLLSDRFSAERPKGSFSTLEIQRTEQGDSAMYLCASSSGLAGVADTQYFGPGTRLTVL.

The V gene is TRBV25-1, the J gene TRBJ2-2; 11 positions agree with TRBD1. This CDR3 is built from 15 residues. Per the germline V gene, CDR1 is MGHDK and CDR2 is SYGVNS. J was trimmed by 9 bases and V by 0 bases; bases with no gene match: 3. In nucleotides, the CDR3 is TGTGCCAGCAGTGAATACGGACAGGGGGCCCGGGAGCTGTTTTTT. Its translation: CASSEYGQGARELFF.

V and J are TRBV4-1 and TRBJ1-1; D unresolved. The length of the CDR3 is 16 residues. CDR1 is MGHRA and CDR2 is YSYEKL in the germline V gene. V shed 4 bases and J shed 6 bases, with 21 bases lying between them. In DNA form, the CDR3 reads TGCGCCAGCAGCCCGGTAGGATTCGGGGAGGAGGCTGAAGCTTTCTTT. It yields the protein CASSPVGFGEEAEAFF.

The chain combines TRBV11-3 with TRBJ1-1; D gene unclear. V was cut by 1 base and J by 1 base, with 4 bases left in between. The CDR3 has 13 residues. Germline lookup yields CDR1 SGHNT and CDR2 YENEEA. DNA of the CDR3: TGTGCCAGCAGCTTAGTTAGGAACACTGAAGCTTTCTTT. As protein: CASSLVRNTEAFF.

The gene calls are TRBV5-6 and TRBJ1-2; D not certain. CDR3 length: 12 residues. Deletions cut 3 bases from V and 7 bases from J, with 10 bases between. CDR1 and CDR2 from the germline V gene are SGHDT and YYEEEE. CDR3 amino acids: CASSSFYSGYTF. The DNA for the CDR3 is TGTGCCAGCAGCTCATTCTACAGTGGCTACACCTTC.